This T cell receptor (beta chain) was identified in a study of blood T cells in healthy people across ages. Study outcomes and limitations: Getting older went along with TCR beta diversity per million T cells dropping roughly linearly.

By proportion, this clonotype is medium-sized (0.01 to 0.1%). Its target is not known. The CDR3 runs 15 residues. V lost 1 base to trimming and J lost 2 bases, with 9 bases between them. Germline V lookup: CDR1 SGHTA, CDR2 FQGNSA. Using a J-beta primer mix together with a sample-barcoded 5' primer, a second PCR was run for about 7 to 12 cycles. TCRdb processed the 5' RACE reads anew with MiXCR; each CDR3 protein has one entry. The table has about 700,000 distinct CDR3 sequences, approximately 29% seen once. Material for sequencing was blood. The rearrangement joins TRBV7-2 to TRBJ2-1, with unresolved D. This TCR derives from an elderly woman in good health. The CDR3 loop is CASSLVGATYNEQFF. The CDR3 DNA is TGTGCCAGCAGCTTAGTCGGAGCGACCTACAATGAGCAGTTCTTC.